This TCR beta chain was sequenced for a study of blood T cell repertoires in COVID-19. Study-wide context: The United States, Italy and Spain supplied acute and convalescent COVID-19 samples.

CDR3 length: 12 residues. Germline-derived CDR1 and CDR2 are PRHDT and FYEKMQ (reference sequence). Trimming took 3 bases from V and 7 from J, leaving 7 bases between them. Profiling relied on immunoSEQ multiplex PCR, and the TCRdb table lists in-frame clones only, not all of them. The table includes just over 650,000 clones, about 87% detected once. Sequencing input: peripheral blood. The origin of this receptor is a woman aged 18-29 years with acute or convalescent COVID-19. The rearrangement uses TRBV13 and TRBJ2-1; D is undetermined. CDR3 bases: TGTGCCAGCAGCTTCGAGATTAATGAGCAGTTCTTC. It is translated as CASSFEINEQFF.